These 19 T cell receptor beta chains originate from one sample sequenced in a study of CD8+ T cells in alopecia areata listed by TCRdb under 2018. Library preparation used the immunoSEQ multiplex PCR assay. For TCR sequencing, RNA was extracted from every sample and reverse transcribed into cDNA to serve as template. TCRdb stores this immuneACCESS table with in-frame sequences only. Part of the clones is absent; in the studies checked, under half of the shortfall reflects unresolved V genes, and no reason is known for the rest. A total of 170,000 or so clones appear in this sample, roughly 64% of them only once. Jointly, the top ten make up over 10% of the sample. The time point label for this specimen denotes: roughly 24 weeks on oral tofacitinib. Per the publication, the treatment or condition label means: oral pan-JAK inhibitor, 5-10 mg twice daily. The sample was CD8+ T cells sorted from blood, taken at week 24, from a patient treated with tofacitinib. The receptors were gathered from a human donor with alopecia areata.

The chain employs TRBV7-9 and TRBJ2-1, with TRBD2 identical over 7 bases. The CDR3 consists of 14 residues. Per the germline V gene, CDR1 is SEHNR and CDR2 is FQNEAQ (reference sequence). After removal of 4 bases from V and 12 bases from J, the junction contained 12 bases not matched to a gene. The CDR3 DNA reads TGTGCCAGCAGCTCCCGGGCCCTCCCGGGGGGGCAGTTCTTC. As protein: CASSSRALPGGQFF. The full variable domain, with the rest looked up from reference TRBV7-9 and TRBJ2-1, is DTGVSQNPRHKITKRGQNVTFRCDPISEHNRLYWYRQTLGQGPEFLTYFQNEAQLEKSRLLSDRFSAERPKGSFSTLEIQRTEQGDSAMYLCASSSRALPGGQFFGPGTRLTVL.

This clone was seen repeatedly, ten times or more. The V gene is TRBV27, the J gene TRBJ2-7, with 8 bases aligning to TRBD1. Unmatched junction bases numbered 8, after V lost 5 bases and J lost 2 bases. The CDR3 extends over 15 amino acids. The V gene's germline CDR1 is MNHEY and CDR2 SMNVEV (reference sequence). The CDR3 loop is CASSTTGGLAYEQYF. CDR3 nucleotides: TGTGCCAGCAGTACCACAGGGGGTTTAGCCTACGAGCAGTACTTC.

Only a few counts were recorded for this clone. The chain employs TRBV29-1 and TRBJ2-7; 9 bases match TRBD1. Germline loops: CDR1 SQVTM, CDR2 ANQGSEA. The V segment lost 7 bases and the J segment 4 bases; nucleotides outside the gene matches: 8. The CDR3 has 13 amino acids. The CDR3 region is CSARTGVGYEQYF. The CDR3 nucleotides read TGCAGCGCCAGGACAGGGGTGGGATACGAGCAGTACTTC.

V is TRBV4-1 and J is TRBJ1-4; perhaps TRBD1 as D (6 bases). Germline CDR1 is MGHRA and CDR2 is YSYEKL. The germline V and J ends were trimmed by 0 bases and 0 bases, with 8 bases remaining between them. This CDR3 region has 16 residues. For the CDR3, the DNA is TGCGCCAGCAGCCAAGATAGGGGGACAACTAATGAAAAACTGTTTTTT. Translating it yields CASSQDRGTTNEKLFF.

This clone was seen a handful of times. This chain joins TRBV6-5 and TRBJ1-2; no clear D gene. This CDR3 contains 15 residues. CDR1 and CDR2 (germline): MNHEY, SVGAGI. Trimming stripped 0 bases from V and 4 bases from J, with 12 bases between. This CDR3 is CASSYSTDSVYGYTF. In DNA form, the CDR3 reads TGTGCCAGCAGTTACTCTACGGATTCCGTCTATGGCTACACCTTC.

J is TRBJ2-3 and V is TRBV5-1; tentative D call: TRBD1 (5 bases). The CDR3 contains 14 residues. Germline CDR1 and CDR2: SGHRS and YFSETQ. V was shortened by 0 bases and J by 4 bases, with 9 bases between the two germline ends. CDR3 coding DNA: TGCGCCAGCAGCTTGGCTACAGGATCAGATACGCAGTATTTT. Its protein product is CASSLATGSDTQYF.

The rearrangement joins TRBV5-6 to TRBJ1-2, with D unresolved. There are 14 residues in the CDR3. V lost 0 bases to trimming and J lost 3 bases, with 9 bases between them. Germline CDR1 is SGHDT and CDR2 is YYEEEE. CDR3 sequence: CASSLGQEHYGYTF. The CDR3 nucleotides are TGTGCCAGCAGCTTGGGGCAGGAGCACTATGGCTACACCTTC.

V gene TRBV5-6 combines with J gene TRBJ2-1; 13 bases agree with TRBD2. The CDR3 has 16 residues. Trimming cost V 4 bases and J 8 bases; bases outside gene matches: 9. Germline loops: CDR1 SGHDT, CDR2 YYEEEE. CDR3 sequence reads: CASSPKLAGGRHEQFF. The CDR3 DNA sequence: TGTGCCAGCAGCCCCAAACTAGCGGGGGGGCGGCATGAGCAGTTCTTC.

V usage is TRBV9 and J usage is TRBJ2-3; D possibly corresponds to TRBD1 (5 bases). The CDR3 extends over 14 amino acids. Trimming cost V 3 bases and J 2 bases, with 10 bases left between them. Germline CDR1 is SGDLS and CDR2 is YYNGEE. For the CDR3, the DNA is TGTGCCAGCAGCGAGACGGACACCACAGATACGCAGTATTTT. Translated, it gives CASSETDTTDTQYF.

CDR3 DNA sequence: TGCGCCAGCAGCTTGGCCGGCACTAATTCACCCCTCCACTTT. Its protein is CASSLAGTNSPLHF. The rearrangement joins TRBV5-1 to TRBJ1-6; no reliable D call. The CDR3 covers 14 residues. V was clipped by 0 bases and J by 6 bases, with 7 bases between them. Per germline, CDR1 SGHRS and CDR2 YFSETQ.

This clone was detected only a few times. The chain links TRBV29-1 to TRBJ2-7, with 8 positions matching TRBD1. Trimming took 1 base from V and 0 from J; bases not matched to a gene: 17. The germline V gene has CDR1 SQVTM and CDR2 ANQGSEA. This CDR3 is 19 amino acids long. Here the CDR3 reads CSVEAGKMLGDRSSYEQYF. CDR3 sequence (DNA): TGCAGCGTTGAAGCTGGGAAGATGTTAGGGGACAGGAGCTCCTACGAGCAGTACTTC.

The gene calls are TRBV11-2 and TRBJ1-1, with D maybe TRBD1 (5 bases). This CDR3 comprises 15 residues. V lost 1 base and J 4 bases, leaving 13 bases between the germline ends. CDR1 SGHAT and CDR2 FQNNGV come from the germline V gene. The CDR3 loop reads CASSLGGGVSTEAFF. The CDR3 DNA reads as TGTGCCAGCAGCTTAGGTGGAGGGGTGAGCACTGAAGCTTTCTTT.

The chain couples TRBV7-9 to TRBJ1-5; 7 bases match TRBD1. V dropped 4 bases and J dropped 6; count of bases not matched to a gene: 6. In germline, CDR1 is SEHNR, CDR2 FQNEAQ (reference sequence). The CDR3 sequence is 14 residues long. DNA for the CDR3: TGTGCCAGCAGCTCCACAGGGGTTGGTCAGCCCCAGCATTTT. Translation: CASSSTGVGQPQHF.

The CDR3 nucleotides are TGTGCCAGCAGCGTTGGAGCAGGGAGCTACGAGCAGTACTTC. Protein: CASSVGAGSYEQYF. The chain is built from TRBV9 and TRBJ2-7; D could derive from TRBD1 or TRBD2 (5 bases each). The germline V and J ends were trimmed by 2 bases and 3 bases, with 12 bases remaining between them. Germline-derived CDR1 and CDR2 are SGDLS and YYNGEE. This CDR3 region has 14 residues.

This clone occurred a few times. A junction end diverges from the germline sequence, so it may reflect a read error. The rearrangement joins TRBV7-2 to TRBJ2-5; D is ambiguous. CDR1 is SGHTA and CDR2 is FQGNSA in the germline V gene. This CDR3 comprises 13 residues. CDR3 nucleotide sequence: TGCGCCAGCAGCCAAGGCGGACAAGAGACCCAGTACTTC. It translates to CASSQGGQETQYF.

V and J are TRBV14 and TRBJ1-4; D uncertain. Between the trimmed V and J ends, which lost 1 base and 12 bases, there was a span of 12 bases. This CDR3 spans 13 amino acids. The germline V gene encodes CDR1 SGHDN and CDR2 FVKESK. CDR3 residues: CASSQVIGTELFF. The CDR3 DNA sequence: TGTGCCAGCAGCCAAGTGATCGGCACAGAACTGTTTTTT. Using reference TRBV14 and TRBJ1-4 for the parts outside the CDR3, the full variable domain is EAGVTQFPSHSVIEKGQTVTLRCDPISGHDNLYWYRRVMGKEIKFLLHFVKESKQDESGMPNNRFLAERTGGTYSTLKVQPAELEDSGVYFCASSQVIGTELFFGSGTQLSVL.

The V call is TRBV29-1, the J call TRBJ1-4, with TRBD1 identical over 12 bases. This CDR3 spans 13 amino acids. Trimming cost V 6 bases and J 8 bases; bases outside gene matches: 4. CDR1 is SQVTM, CDR2 ANQGSEA, per germline. Here the CDR3 DNA reads TGCAGCGTGCGGGACAGGGGGCGAGAAAAACTGTTTTTT. Protein sequence: CSVRDRGREKLFF.

The J gene is TRBJ1-1, the V gene TRBV4-1; D unresolved. Trimming shortened V by 0 bases and J by 6 bases, and 14 bases separated the two germline ends. The CDR3 has 15 residues. Germline assignment: CDR1 MGHRA and CDR2 YSYEKL. The CDR3 loop reads CASSQDSGRIAEAFF. CDR3 DNA sequence: TGCGCCAGCAGCCAAGATAGTGGGCGGATCGCTGAAGCTTTCTTT.

The V gene is TRBV4-1, the J gene TRBJ1-2, with TRBD1 as a possible D gene (5 bases). CDR3 length: 13 amino acids. Germline assignment: CDR1 MGHRA and CDR2 YSYEKL. V lost 8 bases and J 3 bases, leaving 13 bases between the germline ends. CDR3 loop: CASSQDTYYGYTF. CDR3 nucleotides: TGCGCCAGCTCCCAGGACACCTACTATGGCTACACCTTC.